The 21 T cell receptor beta chains reported below all come from one sample, sequenced in a study of T cell changes during pregnancy in multiple sclerosis. Profiled with immunoSEQ multiplex PCR; TCRdb holds only in-frame clones, not every one. The repertoire holds 25,000 to 35,000 clones, with approximately 90% as singletons. Material: CD8+ T cells from peripheral blood mononuclear cells, obtained before pregnancy. The receptor source for this set is a female donor with multiple sclerosis, enrolled in a pregnancy study.

The V gene is TRBV2, the J gene TRBJ2-7, with unresolved D. Germline V gene data show CDR1 as SNHLY and CDR2 as FYNNEI. The CDR3 is made up of 13 amino acids. The V end was cut by 10 bases, the J end by 2 bases, with 15 bases between. In nucleotides, the CDR3 is TGTGCCACCGGAGACGTAGGAACCTACGAGCAGTACTTC. Amino acids: CATGDVGTYEQYF.

This clone appeared a single time. This chain connects TRBV28 to TRBJ2-1, with D hard to call. This CDR3 has 11 residues. Germline V CDR1 and CDR2: MDHEN, SYDVKM. V lost 8 bases to trimming and J lost 8 bases, with 10 bases between them. CDR3 sequence: CASLARDEQFF. Here the CDR3 DNA reads TGTGCCAGCTTAGCCCGAGATGAGCAGTTCTTC.

The V gene is TRBV7-7, the J gene TRBJ2-3; 10 nucleotides align to TRBD1. CDR1 is SSHAT and CDR2 is FNYEAQ in the germline V gene (reference sequence). This CDR3 spans 16 amino acids. The ends lost 1 base at V and 2 bases at J; junction bases unmatched: 3. The CDR3 spells CASSLGQGASTDTQYF. The CDR3, as DNA: TGTGCCAGCAGCTTAGGACAGGGGGCTTCCACAGATACGCAGTATTTT.

The rearrangement links TRBV6-6 to TRBJ2-7, with TRBD2 identical over 7 bases. Germline CDR1 MNHNY, CDR2 SVGAGI (reference sequence). V trimming: 0 bases; J trimming: 5 bases; junction bases outside the gene matches: 7. The CDR3 has 15 residues. DNA for the CDR3: TGTGCCAGCAGTTACTCGCAACGGGGGGAGCACGAGCAGTACTTC. Its protein is CASSYSQRGEHEQYF.

This sequence joins TRBV10-1 and TRBJ2-7; the D gene is possibly TRBD2 (5 bases). V lost 3 bases to trimming and J lost 4 bases, with 16 bases between them. This CDR3 is built from 15 residues. Germline lookup yields CDR1 WNHNN and CDR2 SYGVQD (reference sequence). CDR3 in amino acids: CASSEEGSPFYEQYF. The CDR3 bases are TGCGCCAGCAGTGAAGAGGGATCCCCATTTTACGAGCAGTACTTC.

The J gene is TRBJ1-2, the V gene TRBV4-3; 11 nucleotides align to TRBD1. The germline V gene encodes CDR1 LGHNA and CDR2 YSLEER. With 4 bases clipped from V and 3 bases from J, the junction kept 4 bases outside the gene matches. This CDR3 has 15 amino acids. In DNA form, the CDR3 reads TGCGCCAGCAGCCCCGGGACAGGGGGTTACTATGGCTACACCTTC. As protein: CASSPGTGGYYGYTF.

V usage is TRBV4-1 and J usage is TRBJ1-1; D not certain. CDR3 length: 15 amino acids. Trimming cost V 3 bases and J 6 bases, with 17 bases left between them. Germline V lookup: CDR1 MGHRA, CDR2 YSYEKL. The CDR3: CASSHLTRREAEAFF. The CDR3 DNA reads TGCGCCAGCAGCCACCTGACAAGGAGGGAAGCTGAAGCTTTCTTT.

V usage is TRBV27 and J usage is TRBJ2-1; TRBD2 matches 7 bases. Trimming cost V 7 bases and J 2 bases; bases outside gene matches: 5. CDR1 and CDR2 from the germline V gene are MNHEY and SMNVEV (reference sequence). The CDR3 runs 14 residues. CDR3 sequence reads: CASTLRGTYNEQFF. The CDR3 nucleotides are TGTGCCAGCACTCTGCGGGGGACCTACAATGAGCAGTTCTTC.

The chain uses TRBV19 and TRBJ1-1, with 7 nucleotides matching TRBD1. With V trimmed by 5 bases and J by 4 bases, 10 bases remained unmatched. The CDR3 has 15 amino acids. Germline V gene data show CDR1 as LNHDA and CDR2 as SQIVND (reference sequence). CDR3 bases: TGTGCCAGTAGTGTAGGGTACAGGGGAGGCACTGAAGCTTTCTTT. This translates into CASSVGYRGGTEAFF.

This chain connects TRBV6-1 to TRBJ1-6; a weak D match, TRBD1 (5 bases). Germline lookup yields CDR1 MNHNS and CDR2 SASEGT. The V and J ends lost 3 bases and 7 bases respectively, with 13 bases between them. This CDR3 contains 15 residues. Here the CDR3 reads CASSDWGGTNSPLHF. The CDR3 DNA follows: TGTGCCAGCAGTGATTGGGGGGGTACGAATTCACCCCTCCACTTT.

The chain recombines TRBV9 with TRBJ2-3, with TRBD2 identical over 7 bases. This CDR3 has 16 residues. From germline, CDR1 is SGDLS and CDR2 YYNGEE. V lost 4 bases and J lost 0; bases outside the gene matches: 8. The CDR3 sequence is CASSQKRGGSTDTQYF. The CDR3 DNA reads as TGTGCCAGCAGCCAGAAGCGGGGAGGAAGCACAGATACGCAGTATTTT.

The chain employs TRBV27 and TRBJ2-1; D is undetermined. The CDR3 extends over 16 amino acids. V lost 8 bases to trimming and J lost 0 bases, with 17 bases between them. Looked up from germline, CDR1 is MNHEY and CDR2 is SMNVEV (reference sequence). This CDR3 reads CASRSRYPFSYNEQFF. In DNA, the CDR3 is TGTGCCAGCCGCTCGAGGTACCCCTTCTCCTACAATGAGCAGTTCTTC.

J is TRBJ1-2 and V is TRBV27; maybe TRBD1 (5 bases). The CDR3 is 13 amino acids. V lost 6 bases, J lost 8 bases, and 16 bases lay in between. CDR1 is MNHEY, CDR2 SMNVEV, per germline (reference sequence). The chain's CDR3 is CASRGEGLGGYTF. The CDR3 DNA follows: TGTGCCAGCAGGGGGGAGGGGCTGGGGGGCTACACCTTC.

This clone was picked up one time. The CDR3 reads CASSPGDRVSEQYF. The CDR3 DNA is TGTGCCAGCAGCCCGGGGGACAGGGTAAGCGAGCAGTACTTC. The chain joins TRBV9 to TRBJ2-7, with 9 bases identical to TRBD1. The trim removed 4 bases at V and 6 bases at J, leaving 8 bases unmatched. The CDR3 extends over 14 amino acids. CDR1 and CDR2 (germline): SGDLS, YYNGEE.

The chain uses TRBV5-4 and TRBJ1-4; 8 bases align to TRBD1. CDR1 SGHNT and CDR2 YYREEE come from the germline V gene (reference sequence). This CDR3 contains 14 residues. J gave up 7 bases and V 4 bases, and 6 bases lay outside the gene matches. CDR3 region: CASSLTGEFEKLFF. In DNA, the CDR3 is TGTGCCAGCAGCCTGACAGGGGAATTTGAAAAACTGTTTTTT.

The rearrangement links TRBV11-2 to TRBJ2-5; 12 bases are a match to TRBD2. The CDR3 contains 16 residues. Unmatched junction bases numbered 5, after V lost 4 bases and J lost 2 bases. The germline gives CDR1 SGHAT, CDR2 FQNNGV. The CDR3 bases are TGTGCCAGCAGCTCCTGGACTAGCGGGAAGCAAGAGACCCAGTACTTC. As protein: CASSSWTSGKQETQYF.

V and J are TRBV27 and TRBJ1-4; the match to TRBD1 covers 8 bases. Trimming at V came to 3 bases and at J to 7 bases, leaving 4 bases not matched to a gene. The CDR3 is 14 residues long. Germline V gene sequence: CDR1 MNHEY, CDR2 SMNVEV (reference sequence). CDR3 sequence: CASSLGQGAEKLFF. CDR3 DNA: TGTGCCAGCAGTTTGGGGCAGGGGGCTGAAAAACTGTTTTTT.

The gene calls are TRBV5-1 and TRBJ2-1; TRBD1 might be the D (5 bases). In germline, CDR1 is SGHRS, CDR2 YFSETQ. V was shortened by 4 bases and J by 8 bases, with 16 bases between the two germline ends. This CDR3 region has 14 residues. CDR3: CASSLTEKRDEQFF. The CDR3 DNA follows: TGCGCCAGCAGCCTGACAGAAAAACGGGATGAGCAGTTCTTC.

The chain recombines TRBV2 with TRBJ2-7; 10 nucleotides line up with TRBD1. Germline CDR1 SNHLY, CDR2 FYNNEI. After removal of 5 bases from V and 3 bases from J, the junction contained 4 bases not matched to a gene. The CDR3 covers 14 residues. DNA for the CDR3: TGTGCCAGCAGTCAGGACAGGGGGATCTACGAGCAGTACTTC. Encoded protein: CASSQDRGIYEQYF.

The chain joins TRBV7-2 to TRBJ2-2, with 7 bases lining up with TRBD1. This CDR3 contains 18 residues. Germline loops: CDR1 SGHTA, CDR2 FQGNSA. The junction had 12 bases not matched to a gene; V was cut back by 5 bases and J by 0 bases. CDR3: CASSLRGSWGSNTGELFF. CDR3 coding DNA: TGTGCCAGCAGCCTCAGGGGGTCCTGGGGTTCGAACACCGGGGAGCTGTTTTTT.

This chain joins TRBV27 and TRBJ2-1; 10 bases map to TRBD2. The CDR3 is 13 amino acids. The germline gives CDR1 MNHEY, CDR2 SMNVEV (reference sequence). Trimming at V came to 4 bases and at J to 12 bases, leaving 6 bases not matched to a gene. The CDR3 is CASSSIAGGWQFF. Written as DNA, the CDR3 is TGTGCCAGCAGTTCCATAGCGGGGGGTTGGCAGTTCTTC.